This TCR beta chain was documented in a study of blood T cells in healthy people across ages. Across the whole study: The capture of about one barcoded beta molecule per two T cells was achieved by template switching.

Study-wide results and limits: More naive CD4+ cells and higher diversity were found in long-lived than in aged donors.

This clonotype was observed at least ten times. As yet, its antigen is unknown. Primed by a sample-barcoded 5' primer and a J-beta primer mix, a second PCR proceeded for about 7 to 12 cycles. Sequencing of every sample gave 2.5 million or more CDR3-containing paired-end reads. One entry per CDR3 protein, called by TCRdb with MiXCR from the 5' RACE reads. The sample has more than 800,000 distinct CDR3 sequences, more than 25% seen once. Germline values: CDR1 DFQATT, CDR2 SNEGSKA (reference sequence). After removal of 3 bases from V and 1 base from J, the junction contained 10 bases not matched to a gene. The CDR3 sequence is 16 residues long.

The V and J genes are TRBV20-1 and TRBJ2-5; 8 bases are a match to TRBD2. This receptor was taken from a woman older than 75 in good health. The sample taken for sequencing was blood. The CDR3 region is CSARTTSGTLQETQYF. CDR3 in DNA: TGCAGTGCTAGGACAACTAGCGGCACACTCCAAGAGACCCAGTACTTC.